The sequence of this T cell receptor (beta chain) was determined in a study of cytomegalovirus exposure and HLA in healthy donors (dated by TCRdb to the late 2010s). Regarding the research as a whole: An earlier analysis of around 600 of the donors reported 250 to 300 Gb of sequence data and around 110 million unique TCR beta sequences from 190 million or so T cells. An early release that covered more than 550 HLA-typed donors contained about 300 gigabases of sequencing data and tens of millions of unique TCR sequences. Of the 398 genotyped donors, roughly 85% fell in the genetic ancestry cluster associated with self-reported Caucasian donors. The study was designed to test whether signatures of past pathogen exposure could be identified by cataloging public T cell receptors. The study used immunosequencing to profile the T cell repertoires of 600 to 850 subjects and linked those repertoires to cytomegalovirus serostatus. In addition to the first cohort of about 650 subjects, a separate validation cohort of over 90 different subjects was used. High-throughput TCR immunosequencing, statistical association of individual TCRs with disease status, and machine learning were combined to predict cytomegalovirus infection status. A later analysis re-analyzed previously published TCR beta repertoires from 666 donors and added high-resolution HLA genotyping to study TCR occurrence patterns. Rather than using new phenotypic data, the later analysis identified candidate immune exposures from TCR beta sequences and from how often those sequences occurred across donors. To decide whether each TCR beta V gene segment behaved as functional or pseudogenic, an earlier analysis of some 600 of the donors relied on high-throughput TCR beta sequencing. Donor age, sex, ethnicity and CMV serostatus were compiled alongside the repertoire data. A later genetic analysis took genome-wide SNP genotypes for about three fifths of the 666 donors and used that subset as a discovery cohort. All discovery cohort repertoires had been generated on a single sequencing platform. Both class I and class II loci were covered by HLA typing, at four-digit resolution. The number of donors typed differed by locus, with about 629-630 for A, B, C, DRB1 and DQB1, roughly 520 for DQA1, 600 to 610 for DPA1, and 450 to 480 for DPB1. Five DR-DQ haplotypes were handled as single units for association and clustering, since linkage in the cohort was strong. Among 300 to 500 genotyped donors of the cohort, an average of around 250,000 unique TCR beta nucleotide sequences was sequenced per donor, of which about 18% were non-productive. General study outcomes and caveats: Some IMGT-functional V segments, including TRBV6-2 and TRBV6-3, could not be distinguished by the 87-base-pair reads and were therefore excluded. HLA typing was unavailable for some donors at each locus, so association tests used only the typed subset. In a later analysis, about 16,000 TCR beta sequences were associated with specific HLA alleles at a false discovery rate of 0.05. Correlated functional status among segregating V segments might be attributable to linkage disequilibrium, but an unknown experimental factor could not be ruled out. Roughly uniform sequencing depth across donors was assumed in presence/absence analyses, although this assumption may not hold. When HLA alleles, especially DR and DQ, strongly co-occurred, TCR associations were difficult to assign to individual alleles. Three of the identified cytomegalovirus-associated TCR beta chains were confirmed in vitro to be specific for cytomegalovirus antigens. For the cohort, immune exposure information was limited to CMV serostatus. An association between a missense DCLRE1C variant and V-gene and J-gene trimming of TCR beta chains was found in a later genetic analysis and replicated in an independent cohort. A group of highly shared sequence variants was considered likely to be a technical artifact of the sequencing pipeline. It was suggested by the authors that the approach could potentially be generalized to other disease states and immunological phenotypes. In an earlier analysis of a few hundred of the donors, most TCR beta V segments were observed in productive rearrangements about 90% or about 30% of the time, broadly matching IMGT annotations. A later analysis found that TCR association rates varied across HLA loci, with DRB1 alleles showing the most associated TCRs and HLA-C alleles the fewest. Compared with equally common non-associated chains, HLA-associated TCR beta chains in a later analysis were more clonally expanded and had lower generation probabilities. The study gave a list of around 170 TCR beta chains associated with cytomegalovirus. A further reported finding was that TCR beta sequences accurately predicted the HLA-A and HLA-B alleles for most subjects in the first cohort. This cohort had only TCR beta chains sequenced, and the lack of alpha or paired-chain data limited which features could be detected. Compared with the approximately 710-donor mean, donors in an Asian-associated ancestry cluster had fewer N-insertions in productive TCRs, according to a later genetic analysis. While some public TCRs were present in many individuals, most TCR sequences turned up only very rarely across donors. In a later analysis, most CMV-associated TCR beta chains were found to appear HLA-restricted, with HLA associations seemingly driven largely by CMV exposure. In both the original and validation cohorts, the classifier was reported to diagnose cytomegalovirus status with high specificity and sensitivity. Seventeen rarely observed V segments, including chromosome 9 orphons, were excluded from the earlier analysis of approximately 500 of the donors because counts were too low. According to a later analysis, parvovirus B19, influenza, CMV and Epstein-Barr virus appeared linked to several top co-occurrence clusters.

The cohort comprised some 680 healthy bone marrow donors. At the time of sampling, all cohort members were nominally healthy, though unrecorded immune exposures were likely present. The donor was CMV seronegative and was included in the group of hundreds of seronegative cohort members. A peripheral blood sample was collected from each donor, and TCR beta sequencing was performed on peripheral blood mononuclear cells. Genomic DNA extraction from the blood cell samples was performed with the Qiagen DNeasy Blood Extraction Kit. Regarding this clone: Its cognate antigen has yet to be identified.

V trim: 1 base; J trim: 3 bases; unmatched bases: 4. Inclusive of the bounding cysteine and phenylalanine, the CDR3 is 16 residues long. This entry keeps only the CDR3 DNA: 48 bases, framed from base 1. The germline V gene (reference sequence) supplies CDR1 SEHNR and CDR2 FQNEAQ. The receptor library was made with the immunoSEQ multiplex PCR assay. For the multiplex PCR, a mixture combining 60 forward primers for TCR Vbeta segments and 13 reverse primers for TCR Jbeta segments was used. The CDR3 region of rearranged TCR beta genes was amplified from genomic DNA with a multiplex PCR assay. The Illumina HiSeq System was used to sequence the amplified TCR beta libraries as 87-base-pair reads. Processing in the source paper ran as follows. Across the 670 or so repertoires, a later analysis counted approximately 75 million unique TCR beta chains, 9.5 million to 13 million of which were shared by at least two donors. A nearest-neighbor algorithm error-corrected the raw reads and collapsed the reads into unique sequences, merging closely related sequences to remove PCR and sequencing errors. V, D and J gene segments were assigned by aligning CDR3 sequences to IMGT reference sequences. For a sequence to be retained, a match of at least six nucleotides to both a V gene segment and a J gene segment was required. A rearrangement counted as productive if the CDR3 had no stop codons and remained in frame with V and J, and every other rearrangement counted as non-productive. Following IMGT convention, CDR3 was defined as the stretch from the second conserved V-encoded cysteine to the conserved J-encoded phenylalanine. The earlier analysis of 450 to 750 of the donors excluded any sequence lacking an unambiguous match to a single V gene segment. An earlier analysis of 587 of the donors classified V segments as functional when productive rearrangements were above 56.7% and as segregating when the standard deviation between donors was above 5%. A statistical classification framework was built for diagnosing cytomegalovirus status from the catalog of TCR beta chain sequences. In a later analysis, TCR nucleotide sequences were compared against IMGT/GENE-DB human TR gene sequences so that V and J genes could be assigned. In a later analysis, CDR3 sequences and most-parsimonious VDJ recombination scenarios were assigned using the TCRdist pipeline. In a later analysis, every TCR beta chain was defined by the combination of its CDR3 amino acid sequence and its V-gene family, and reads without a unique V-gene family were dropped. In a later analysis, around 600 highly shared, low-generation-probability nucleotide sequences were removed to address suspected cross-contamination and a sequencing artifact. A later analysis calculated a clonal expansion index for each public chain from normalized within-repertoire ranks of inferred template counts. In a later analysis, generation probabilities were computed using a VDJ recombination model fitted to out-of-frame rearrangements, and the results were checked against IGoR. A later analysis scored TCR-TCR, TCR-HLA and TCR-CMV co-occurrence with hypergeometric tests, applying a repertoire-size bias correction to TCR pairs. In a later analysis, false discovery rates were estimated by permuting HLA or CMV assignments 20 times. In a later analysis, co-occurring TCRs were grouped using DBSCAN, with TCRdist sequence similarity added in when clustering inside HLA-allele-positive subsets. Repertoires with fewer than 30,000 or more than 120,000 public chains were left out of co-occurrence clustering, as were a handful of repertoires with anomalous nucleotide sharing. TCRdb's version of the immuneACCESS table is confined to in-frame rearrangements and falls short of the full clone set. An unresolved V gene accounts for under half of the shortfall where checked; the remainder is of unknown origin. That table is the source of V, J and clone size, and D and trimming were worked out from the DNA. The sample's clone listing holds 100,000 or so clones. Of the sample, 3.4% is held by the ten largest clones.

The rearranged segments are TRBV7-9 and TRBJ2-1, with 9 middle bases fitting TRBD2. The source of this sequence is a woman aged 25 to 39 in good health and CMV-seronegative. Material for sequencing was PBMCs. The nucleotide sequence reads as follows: TGTGCCAGCAGCTTAGGAGCAGCGGGGGGCTACAATGAGCAGTTCTTC. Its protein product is CASSLGAAGGYNEQFF.